This TCR beta chain was sequenced in a study of shared clonotypes between healthy human individuals. This table comes from immunoSEQ multiplex PCR, and its TCRdb copy is limited to in-frame clones, with some not included. The sample gives around 1 million clones, 60% to 85% of which show up once; approximately 1.5% is in the top ten. Remarks on this clone: Other DNA sequences within the sample encode an identical CDR3.

The CDR3 consists of 15 residues. The junction had 4 bases not matched to a gene; V was cut back by 3 bases and J by 1 base. The germline CDR1 and CDR2 sequences are SGHRS and YFSETQ. Input material: memory CD4+ T cells sorted from blood. Sample subset: CD45RA-negative fraction. The clonotype comes from a man younger than 30 in good health. V is TRBV5-1 and J is TRBJ2-7; 10 nucleotides line up with TRBD1. The CDR3 DNA is TGCGCCAGCAGCTCGACGGGACAGGGGTCCTACGAGCAGTACTTC. Protein product: CASSSTGQGSYEQYF. The whole variable domain, filled in from reference TRBV5-1 and TRBJ2-7, reads KAGVTQTPRYLIKTRGQQVTLSCSPISGHRSVSWYQQTPGQGLQFLFEYFSETQRNKGNFPGRFSGRQFSNSRSEMNVSTLELGDSALYLCASSSTGQGSYEQYFGPGTRLTVT.